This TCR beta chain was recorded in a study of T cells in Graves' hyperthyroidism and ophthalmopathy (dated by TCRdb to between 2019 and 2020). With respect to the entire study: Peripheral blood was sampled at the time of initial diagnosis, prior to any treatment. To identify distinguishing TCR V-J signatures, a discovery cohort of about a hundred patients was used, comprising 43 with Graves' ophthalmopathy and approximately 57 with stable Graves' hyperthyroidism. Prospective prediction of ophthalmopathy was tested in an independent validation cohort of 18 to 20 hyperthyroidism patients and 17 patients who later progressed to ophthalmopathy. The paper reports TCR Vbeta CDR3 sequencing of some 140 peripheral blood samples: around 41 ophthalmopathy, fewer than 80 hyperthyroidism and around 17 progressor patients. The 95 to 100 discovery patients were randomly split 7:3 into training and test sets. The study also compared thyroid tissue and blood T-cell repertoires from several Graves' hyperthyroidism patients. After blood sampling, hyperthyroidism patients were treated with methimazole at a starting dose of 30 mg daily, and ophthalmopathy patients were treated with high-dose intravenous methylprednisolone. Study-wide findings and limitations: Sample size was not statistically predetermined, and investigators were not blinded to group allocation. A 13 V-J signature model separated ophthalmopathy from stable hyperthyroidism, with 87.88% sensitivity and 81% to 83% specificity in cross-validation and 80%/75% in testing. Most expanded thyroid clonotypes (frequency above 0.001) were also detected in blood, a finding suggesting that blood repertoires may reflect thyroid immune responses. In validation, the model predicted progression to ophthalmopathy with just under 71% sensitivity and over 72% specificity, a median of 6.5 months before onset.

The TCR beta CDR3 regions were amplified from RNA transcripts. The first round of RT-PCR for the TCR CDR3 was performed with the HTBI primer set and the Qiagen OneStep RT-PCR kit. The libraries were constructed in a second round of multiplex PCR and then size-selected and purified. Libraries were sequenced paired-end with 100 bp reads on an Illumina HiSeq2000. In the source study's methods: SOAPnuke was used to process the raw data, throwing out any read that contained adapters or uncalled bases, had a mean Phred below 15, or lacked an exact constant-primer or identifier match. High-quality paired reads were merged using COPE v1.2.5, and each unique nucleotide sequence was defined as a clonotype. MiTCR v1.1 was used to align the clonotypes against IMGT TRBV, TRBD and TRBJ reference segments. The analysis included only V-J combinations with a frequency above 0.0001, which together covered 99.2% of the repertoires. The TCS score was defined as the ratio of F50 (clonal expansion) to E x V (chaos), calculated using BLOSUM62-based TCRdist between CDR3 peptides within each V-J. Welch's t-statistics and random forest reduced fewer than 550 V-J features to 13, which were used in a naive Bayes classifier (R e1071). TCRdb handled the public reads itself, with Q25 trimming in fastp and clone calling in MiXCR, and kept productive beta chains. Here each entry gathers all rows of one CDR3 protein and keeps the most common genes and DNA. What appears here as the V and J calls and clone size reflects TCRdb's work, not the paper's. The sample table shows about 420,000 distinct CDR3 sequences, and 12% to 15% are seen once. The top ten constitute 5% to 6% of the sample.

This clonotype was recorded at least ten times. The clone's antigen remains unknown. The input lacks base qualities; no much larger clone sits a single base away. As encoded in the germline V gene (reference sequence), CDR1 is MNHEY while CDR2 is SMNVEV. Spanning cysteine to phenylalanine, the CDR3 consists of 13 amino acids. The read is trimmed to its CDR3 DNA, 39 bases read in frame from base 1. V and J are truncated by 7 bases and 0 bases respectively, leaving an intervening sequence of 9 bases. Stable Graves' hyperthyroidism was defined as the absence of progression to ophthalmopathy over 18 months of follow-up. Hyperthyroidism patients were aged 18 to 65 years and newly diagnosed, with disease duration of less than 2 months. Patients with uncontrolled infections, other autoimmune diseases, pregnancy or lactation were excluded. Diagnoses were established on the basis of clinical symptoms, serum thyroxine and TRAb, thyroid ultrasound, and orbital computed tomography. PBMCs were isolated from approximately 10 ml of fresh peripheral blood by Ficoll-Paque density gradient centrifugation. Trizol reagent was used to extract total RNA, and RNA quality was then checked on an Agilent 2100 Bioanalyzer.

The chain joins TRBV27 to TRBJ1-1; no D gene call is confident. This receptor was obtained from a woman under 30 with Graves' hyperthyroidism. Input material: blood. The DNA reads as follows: TGTGCCAGCACCTTGACACTGAACACTGAAGCTTTCTTT. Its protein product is CASTLTLNTEAFF.